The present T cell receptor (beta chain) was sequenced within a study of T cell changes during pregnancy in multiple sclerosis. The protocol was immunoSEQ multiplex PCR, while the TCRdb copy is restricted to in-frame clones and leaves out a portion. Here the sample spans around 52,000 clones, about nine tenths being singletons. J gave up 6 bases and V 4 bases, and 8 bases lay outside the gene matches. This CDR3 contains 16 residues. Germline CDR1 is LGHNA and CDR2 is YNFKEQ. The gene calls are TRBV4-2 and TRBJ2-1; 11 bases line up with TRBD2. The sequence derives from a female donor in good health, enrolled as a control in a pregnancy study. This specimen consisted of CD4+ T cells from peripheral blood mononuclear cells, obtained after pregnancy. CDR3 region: CASSPRGSGGANEQFF. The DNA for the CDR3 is TGTGCCAGCAGCCCGCGGGGTAGCGGGGGGGCCAATGAGCAGTTCTTC.